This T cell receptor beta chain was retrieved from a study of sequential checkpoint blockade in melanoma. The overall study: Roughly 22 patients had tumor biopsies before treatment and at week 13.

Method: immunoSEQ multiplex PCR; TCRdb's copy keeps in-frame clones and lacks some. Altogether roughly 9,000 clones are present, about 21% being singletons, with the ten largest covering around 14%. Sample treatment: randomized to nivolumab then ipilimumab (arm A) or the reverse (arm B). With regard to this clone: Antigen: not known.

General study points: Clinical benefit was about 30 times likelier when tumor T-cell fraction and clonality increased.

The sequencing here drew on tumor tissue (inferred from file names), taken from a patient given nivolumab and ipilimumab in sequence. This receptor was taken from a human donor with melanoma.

CDR3 loop: CATRASGPTSSYNEQFF. Here the CDR3 DNA reads TGTGCCACCCGGGCTAGCGGCCCCACGAGCTCCTACAATGAGCAGTTCTTC. The genes are TRBV28 and TRBJ2-1; 7 bases are shared with TRBD2. This CDR3 is built from 17 residues. Trimming at V came to 10 bases and at J to 0 bases, leaving 15 bases not matched to a gene. Germline V gene data show CDR1 as MDHEN and CDR2 as SYDVKM.